A single sample is the source of the 3 T cell receptor beta chains below, sequenced in a study of blood T cell repertoires in COVID-19. Measured with immunoSEQ multiplex PCR; TCRdb has only the in-frame clones, and not every one. The sample gives about 73,000 clones, 82% of which show up once; around 4.5% is in the top ten. The specimen sequenced was peripheral blood. Receptor source: a woman aged 55-75 years with acute or convalescent COVID-19.

This sequence joins TRBV12-3 or TRBV12-4 and TRBJ2-3; no definite D call. This CDR3 comprises 13 residues. V was cut by 4 bases and J by 4 bases, with 9 bases left in between. The CDR3 region is CASSSSGSDTQYF. CDR3 sequence (DNA): TGTGCCAGCAGTTCCTCAGGATCAGATACGCAGTATTTT.

The rearrangement joins TRBV19 to TRBJ2-3; D ambiguous. V dropped 5 bases and J dropped 1 base, with 19 bases sitting between them. The CDR3 is 17 amino acids. CDR1 and CDR2 (germline): LNHDA, SQIVND (reference sequence). The CDR3 DNA sequence: TGTGCCAGTAGTCGCAACCCCCGCCAGGCTCGCACAGATACGCAGTATTTT. Its translation is CASSRNPRQARTDTQYF.

The chain employs TRBV28 and TRBJ1-4, with TRBD1 as a possible D gene (6 bases). CDR1 is MDHEN, CDR2 SYDVKM, per germline. The V end lost 1 base, the J end lost 5 bases, and 17 bases lay between the germline ends. The CDR3 consists of 17 residues. In DNA form, the CDR3 reads TGTGCCAGCAGTTTATTCGCCCCCGGGACAAGAAATGAAAAACTGTTTTTT. It codes for CASSLFAPGTRNEKLFF.